Following are 5 T cell receptor beta chains from one sample sequenced in a study of T cell repertoires in cytomegalovirus infection. TCRdb re-called the reads through MiXCR, storing one row per CDR3 protein. The sample lists approximately 130,000 distinct CDR3 sequences, less than 9.5% seen once, with 10% in the top ten. Specimen: PBMCs. These receptors were obtained from a human donor in good health (CMV status not recorded). Some clones in this sample may be carry-over from other donors' samples.

This clonotype was seen repeatedly, ten times or more. The rearrangement uses TRBV25-1 and TRBJ1-6; D may be TRBD1 (5 bases). CDR1 is MGHDK, CDR2 SYGVNS, per germline. Trimming left V 4 bases short and J 9 bases short, with 19 bases between. The CDR3 extends over 16 amino acids. CDR3 nucleotide sequence: TGTGCCAGCAGTGCCTCAGGCTCTCTAAGGGGTTCACCCCTCCACTTT. Translating gives CASSASGSLRGSPLHF.

The V gene is TRBV7-6, the J gene TRBJ2-3; 7 bases agree with TRBD1. Germline CDR1 SGHVS, CDR2 FNYEAQ. After removal of 6 bases from V and 5 bases from J, the junction contained 11 bases not matched to a gene. The CDR3 contains 15 residues. This chain's CDR3 is CASSLRGSQEDTQYF. Written as DNA, the CDR3 is TGTGCCAGCAGTCTCAGGGGGAGCCAGGAAGATACGCAGTATTTT.

At least ten counts were recorded for this clonotype. This chain connects TRBV28 to TRBJ1-2; D is possibly TRBD1 (5 bases). V was pared by 3 bases and J by 7 bases, with 12 bases between. CDR3 length: 13 residues. Germline V CDR1 and CDR2: MDHEN, SYDVKM. In DNA, the CDR3 is TGTGCCAGCAGTTTGGCAGGGAATACTGGCTACACCTTC. It is translated as CASSLAGNTGYTF.

This clonotype was observed a handful of times. Here the CDR3 reads CATSRDQFTEAFF. For the CDR3, the DNA is TGTGCCACCAGCAGAGATCAGTTCACTGAAGCTTTCTTT. The chain carries TRBV15 and TRBJ1-1; D unresolved. Trimming removed 0 bases at V and 4 bases at J, with 6 bases between. CDR3 size: 13 residues. CDR1 LNHNV and CDR2 YYDKDF come from the germline V gene (reference sequence).

This clonotype appeared a few times. The rearrangement uses TRBV18 and TRBJ2-3; 9 nucleotides line up with TRBD2. J lost 2 bases, V lost 3 bases, and 6 bases had no gene match. The germline CDR1 and CDR2 sequences are KGHSH and LQKENI. This CDR3 region has 16 residues. CDR3 coding DNA: TGTGCCAGCTCACCGGGACTAGCCGTTTCCACAGATACGCAGTATTTT. Amino acids: CASSPGLAVSTDTQYF.